The next 2 T cell receptor beta chains were all read from a single sample in a study of T cells after somatic rescue of genetic block. The table came from immunoSEQ multiplex PCR; TCRdb's copy has only in-frame clones and leaves some out. This sample has 110,000 or so clones, with under 95% found just once. Sequenced: peripheral blood mononuclear cells (PBMCs). These receptor sequences come from a young woman.

The V and J genes are TRBV9 and TRBJ2-1; the D is unclear. This CDR3 region has 13 residues. V lost 0 bases and J lost 1, with 2 bases in between. The germline V gene encodes CDR1 SGDLS and CDR2 YYNGEE. CDR3: CASSVGSYNEQFF. The CDR3 DNA reads TGTGCCAGCAGCGTAGGATCCTACAATGAGCAGTTCTTC.

The chain is built from TRBV10-3 and TRBJ1-6, with 9 nucleotides matching TRBD1. In germline, CDR1 is ENHRY, CDR2 SYGVKD. The CDR3 is made up of 14 amino acids. Germline trimming cut 6 bases from V and 7 bases from J; bases unmatched to any gene: 4. The CDR3 loop reads CAIRRGQGNSPLHF. In DNA form, the CDR3 reads TGTGCCATCAGAAGGGGACAGGGAAATTCACCCCTCCACTTT.